This note documents a single T cell receptor beta chain sequence. This sample was included in a study of shared clonotypes between healthy human individuals. Terminally differentiated effector memory CD45RA+ cells were excluded from the naive CD8 cells, which were CD45RO-negative and positively selected for CCR7. Adults of Caucasian background living in Nashville, Tennessee made up all donors. Produced via immunoSEQ multiplex PCR; TCRdb's table is partial and in-frame only. The table lists around 1.9 million clones, 90% to 95% of them singletons. The CDR3 sequence is 17 residues long. Germline loops: CDR1 SGHNT, CDR2 YYREEE (reference sequence). Germline trimming cut 0 bases from V and 4 bases from J; bases unmatched to any gene: 12.

The sequence derives from a man aged 18 to 30 in good health. Some clones in this sample may be carry-over from other donors' samples. The sample taken for sequencing was naive CD8+ T cells from PBMCs. The chain carries TRBV5-4 and TRBJ1-2, with 7 positions matching TRBD1. For the CDR3, the DNA is TGTGCCAGCAGCTTGGAGGTAGGGAGGACAGGTTTCTATGGCTACACCTTC. Amino acids: CASSLEVGRTGFYGYTF.